Listed here are 18 T cell receptor beta chains from one sample, sequenced in a study of blood T cell repertoires in COVID-19. The assay was immunoSEQ multiplex PCR, and TCRdb's table has in-frame clones only and misses some. The data hold 250,000 to 350,000 clones, with more than 85% observed a single time. Sequenced input: PBMCs or T cells enriched from blood (not recorded which). The source is a woman aged 25 to 39 who had recovered from COVID-19.

The chain couples TRBV7-6 to TRBJ1-1; 7 positions match TRBD1. The CDR3 totals 14 residues. Trimming at V came to 5 bases and at J to 1 base, leaving 4 bases not matched to a gene. The germline CDR1 and CDR2 sequences are SGHVS and FNYEAQ. The DNA for the CDR3 is TGTGCCAGCAGCCCGGGACAGAGGAACACTGAAGCTTTCTTT. This gives the protein CASSPGQRNTEAFF. Drawing the rest from reference TRBV7-6 and TRBJ1-1, the complete variable domain is GAGVSQSPRYKVTKRGQDVALRCDPISGHVSLYWYRQALGQGPEFLTYFNYEAQQDKSGLPNDRFSAERPEGSISTLTIQRTEQRDSAMYRCASSPGQRNTEAFFGQGTRLTVV.

This clone has only a few counts. The chain uses TRBV6-5 and TRBJ1-2, with 7 bases matching TRBD1. The trim removed 7 bases at V and 1 base at J, leaving 9 bases unmatched. Germline CDR1 MNHEY, CDR2 SVGAGI. The CDR3 totals 15 residues. CDR3 protein: CASKRQGLLNYGYTF. CDR3 in DNA: TGTGCCAGCAAGAGACAGGGACTTCTTAACTATGGCTACACCTTC.

The chain couples TRBV7-6 to TRBJ1-4, with D perhaps TRBD1 (5 bases). This CDR3 region has 15 residues. Trimming left V 3 bases short and J 8 bases short, with 16 bases between. CDR1 is SGHVS and CDR2 is FNYEAQ in the germline V gene. For the CDR3, the DNA is TGTGCCAGCAGCTTCCCCCTGGGGGGGAGAGAAAAACTGTTTTTT. Its translation: CASSFPLGGREKLFF.

The rearrangement uses TRBV19 and TRBJ1-4, with D possibly being TRBD1 (6 bases). Germline assignment: CDR1 LNHDA and CDR2 SQIVND (reference sequence). This CDR3 comprises 14 residues. V lost 10 bases, J lost 7 bases, and 19 bases lay in between. CDR3: CATSEGGVREKLFF. Here the CDR3 DNA reads TGTGCCACCTCGGAGGGGGGGGTACGTGAAAAACTGTTTTTT.

In DNA, the CDR3 is TGTGCCAGTAGGCGGGGGATTAACACCGGGGAGCTGTTTTTT. Encoded protein: CASRRGINTGELFF. V usage is TRBV19 and J usage is TRBJ2-2, with TRBD2 matching over 7 bases. This CDR3 spans 14 amino acids. The V gene's germline CDR1 is LNHDA and CDR2 SQIVND (reference sequence). After removal of 6 bases from V and 2 bases from J, the junction contained 3 bases not matched to a gene. The full variable domain, rest sourced from reference TRBV19 and TRBJ2-2, is DGGITQSPKYLFRKEGQNVTLSCEQNLNHDAMYWYRQDPGQGLRLIYYSQIVNDFQKGDIAEGYSVSREKKESFPLTVTSAQKNPTAFYLCASRRGINTGELFFGEGSRLTVL.

This clone was detected only once. The CDR3 protein is CASSFRETQYF. CDR3 sequence (DNA): TGTGCCAGCAGTTTTCGAGAGACCCAGTACTTC. The rearrangement uses TRBV27 and TRBJ2-5; D not resolved. CDR3 size: 11 residues. With 3 bases removed from V and 4 bases from J, the gap between germline ends came to 3 bases. Germline CDR1 reads MNHEY; CDR2 reads SMNVEV (reference sequence).

The chain combines TRBV28 with TRBJ1-2; unclear D gene. This CDR3 region has 11 residues. Germline loops: CDR1 MDHEN, CDR2 SYDVKM. V was shortened by 4 bases and J by 5 bases, with 5 bases between the two germline ends. CDR3 in amino acids: CASSSTYGYTF. The CDR3 region has the DNA TGTGCCAGCAGTTCGACATATGGCTACACCTTC.

The J gene is TRBJ1-1, the V gene TRBV18, with 11 positions matching TRBD1. The J segment lost 11 bases and the V segment lost 6 bases, leaving 11 bases of the junction unmatched. The CDR3 extends over 14 amino acids. Germline V lookup: CDR1 KGHSH, CDR2 LQKENI. DNA of the CDR3: TGTGCCAGCTCCCCTGGACAGGGGGCATGGGGCGCTTTCTTT. It yields the protein CASSPGQGAWGAFF.

J is TRBJ2-5 and V is TRBV7-3; 14 positions agree with TRBD2. The CDR3 is 19 amino acids. Trimming removed 5 bases from V and 1 base from J; junction bases left unmatched: 12. Germline V gene sequence: CDR1 SGHTA, CDR2 FQGTGA. The chain's CDR3 is CASSPGTSGSNRFQETQYF. CDR3 sequence (DNA): TGTGCCAGCAGCCCTGGGACTAGCGGGAGCAACCGATTCCAAGAGACCCAGTACTTC.

The chain is built from TRBV6-1 and TRBJ1-1; tentatively, D is TRBD1 (5 bases). CDR3 size: 15 residues. The V gene lost 2 bases and the J gene lost 4 bases, with 14 bases spanning the gap. Germline V gene lookup returns CDR1 MNHNS and CDR2 SASEGT. DNA of the CDR3: TGTGCCAGCAGTGAAACAAGGGGTGGTGGCACTGAAGCTTTCTTT. Protein product: CASSETRGGGTEAFF.

The V call is TRBV4-1, the J call TRBJ2-5; TRBD2 aligns across 16 bases. The CDR3 sequence is 16 residues long. V shed 6 bases and J 3 bases; nucleotides not matched to a gene: 4. CDR1 and CDR2 from the germline V gene are MGHRA and YSYEKL. The CDR3 DNA reads as TGCGCCAGCAGTGCCGGGACTAGCGGGAGGGAAGAGACCCAGTACTTC. As protein: CASSAGTSGREETQYF.

This clone appeared once. Mismatch with germline at one junction end may stem from a read error. The chain uses TRBV28 and TRBJ1-5, with 8 bases that match TRBD1. Germline CDR1 reads MDHEN; CDR2 reads SYDVKM. The CDR3 spans 14 residues. The CDR3 nucleotides are TGTGCCAGCACTTTAACAGGGGGAAATCAGCCCCAGCATTTT. It encodes CASTLTGGNQPQHF. Full variable domain (outside the CDR3, taken from reference TRBV28 and TRBJ1-5): DVKVTQSSRYLVKRTGEKVFLECVQDMDHENMFWYRQDPGLGLRLIYFSYDVKMKEKGDIPEGYSVSREKKERFSLILESASTNQTSMYLCASTLTGGNQPQHFGDGTRLSIL.

The chain couples TRBV27 to TRBJ1-2, with unresolved D. Germline V gene lookup returns CDR1 MNHEY and CDR2 SMNVEV (reference sequence). This CDR3 has 13 amino acids. The V end was cut by 2 bases, the J end by 8 bases, with 12 bases between. CDR3 sequence: CASSLEGRGGYTF. The CDR3 coding sequence is TGTGCCAGCAGTTTAGAGGGCCGTGGAGGCTACACCTTC.

The J gene is TRBJ2-7, the V gene TRBV19; D might be TRBD2 (6 bases). The CDR3 covers 15 residues. Germline-derived CDR1 and CDR2 are LNHDA and SQIVND (reference sequence). The V gene lost 5 bases and the J gene lost 2 bases, with 16 bases spanning the gap. This CDR3 reads CASSPGTLFAYEQYF. Written as DNA, the CDR3 is TGTGCCAGTAGTCCAGGGACTCTCTTTGCCTACGAGCAGTACTTC.

The table lists this clone with a count of one. In the same sample, other DNA sequences code for this CDR3. This rearrangement joins TRBV12-3 or TRBV12-4 to TRBJ1-5, with D hard to call. This CDR3 is 13 amino acids long. Trimming removed 5 bases from V and 2 bases from J, with 7 bases in between. The CDR3 DNA reads as TGTGCCAGCAGTCTCGTAGGCAATCAGCCCCAGCATTTT. Translating it yields CASSLVGNQPQHF.

The genes are TRBV7-2 and TRBJ1-2, with TRBD1 identical over 9 bases. CDR3 size: 17 residues. Losses at the gene ends were 0 bases for V and 2 bases for J; bases not matched to a gene: 7. The germline V gene has CDR1 SGHTA and CDR2 FQGNSA. CDR3 region: CASSLAFSGQGNYGYTF. CDR3 DNA: TGTGCCAGCAGCTTAGCGTTTTCCGGACAGGGGAACTATGGCTACACCTTC.

The CDR3 nucleotides read TGTGCCAGTAGTACCGGACTAGCGGGAAGGTACGAGCAGTACTTC. It translates to CASSTGLAGRYEQYF. The J gene is TRBJ2-7, the V gene TRBV19, with TRBD2 matching 12 bases. The CDR3 runs to 15 residues. J gave up 4 bases and V 4 bases, and 5 bases lay outside the gene matches. Looked up from germline, CDR1 is LNHDA and CDR2 is SQIVND (reference sequence).

The chain recombines TRBV18 with TRBJ2-1; 8 bases agree with TRBD2. V shed 3 bases and J 2 bases; nucleotides not matched to a gene: 6. This CDR3 is 16 amino acids long. Germline loops: CDR1 KGHSH, CDR2 LQKENI. Written as DNA, the CDR3 is TGTGCCAGCTCACCGGTAGCGGGATCTACCTACAATGAGCAGTTCTTC. The encoded protein is CASSPVAGSTYNEQFF.